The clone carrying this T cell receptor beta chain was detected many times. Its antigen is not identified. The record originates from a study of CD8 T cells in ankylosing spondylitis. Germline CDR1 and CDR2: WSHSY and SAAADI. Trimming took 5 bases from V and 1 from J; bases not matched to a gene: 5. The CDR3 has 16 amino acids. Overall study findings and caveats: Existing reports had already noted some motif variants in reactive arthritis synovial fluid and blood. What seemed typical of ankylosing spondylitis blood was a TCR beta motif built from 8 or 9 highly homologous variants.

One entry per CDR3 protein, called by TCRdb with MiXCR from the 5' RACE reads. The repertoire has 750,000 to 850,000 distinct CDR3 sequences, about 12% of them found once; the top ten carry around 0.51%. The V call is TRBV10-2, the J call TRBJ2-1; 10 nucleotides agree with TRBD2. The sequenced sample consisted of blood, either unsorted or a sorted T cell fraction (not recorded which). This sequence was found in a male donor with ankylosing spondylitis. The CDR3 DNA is TGCGCCAGCAGTCGGCTAGCGGGAGAATCCTACAATGAGCAGTTCTTC. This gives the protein CASSRLAGESYNEQFF.